These 28 T cell receptor beta chains came from one sample sequenced in a study of beta chain features in type 1 diabetes. Sequenced material consisted of expressed TCRB transcripts (all of the isolated RNA was reverse transcribed). Sequencing used immunoSEQ multiplex PCR; TCRdb keeps in-frame clones, though not all of them. The sample lists 300,000 to 400,000 clones; around 7.6% were seen once. Material: central memory CD4+ T cells from blood. The receptors originated from a woman younger than 35 in good health.

This chain uses TRBV4-3 with TRBJ2-3, with 9 bases lining up with TRBD2. The CDR3 is 20 amino acids. With V trimmed by 4 bases and J by 1 base, 18 bases remained unmatched. Germline values: CDR1 LGHNA, CDR2 YSLEER. CDR3 loop: CASSPHYLREGGRGTDTQYF. The CDR3, as DNA: TGCGCCAGCAGCCCCCACTATTTGCGGGAGGGCGGCAGGGGCACAGATACGCAGTATTTT.

The CDR3 DNA reads TGTGCCAGCAGTCCACAGGGGATTATCACAGATACGCAGTATTTT. This codes for CASSPQGIITDTQYF. This chain uses TRBV27 with TRBJ2-3, with 7 bases fitting TRBD1. The J segment lost 2 bases and the V segment lost 5 bases, leaving 7 bases of the junction unmatched. The germline V gene has CDR1 MNHEY and CDR2 SMNVEV (reference sequence). This CDR3 has 15 amino acids.

As regards this clone: This may come from a read error, since a much larger clone is one base off. This rearrangement joins TRBV7-9 to TRBJ2-5; TRBD1 matches 9 bases. This CDR3 has 15 amino acids. Germline V CDR1 and CDR2: SEHNR, FQNEAQ (reference sequence). V lost 5 bases and J lost 4; bases outside the gene matches: 8. The CDR3 sequence is CASSLRQGVGETQYF. CDR3 DNA sequence: TGTGCCAGCAGCCTGAGACAGGGGGTCGGAGAGACCCAGTACTTC.

DNA for the CDR3: TGTGCCAGCAGCCAAGAAGGAACGTCCCCTGGCTATGGCTACACCTTC. Its translation: CASSQEGTSPGYGYTF. This chain joins TRBV7-9 and TRBJ1-2; D not resolved. Trimming pared 5 bases from V and 4 bases from J, leaving 20 bases between. The length of the CDR3 is 16 residues. The germline CDR1 and CDR2 sequences are SEHNR and FQNEAQ (reference sequence).

This clone showed up many times. Other DNA sequences within the sample encode an identical CDR3. The CDR3 bases are TGTGCCAGCAGTCTAGCGGGACATGAGCAGTTCTTC. Translation gives CASSLAGHEQFF. The chain is built from TRBV11-2 and TRBJ2-1; 9 positions match TRBD2. J was trimmed by 8 bases and V by 6 bases; bases with no gene match: 2. In germline, CDR1 is SGHAT, CDR2 FQNNGV. This CDR3 has 12 residues.

The chain joins TRBV10-3 to TRBJ1-5, with TRBD1 identical over 9 bases. CDR3 length equals 15 residues. Germline assignment: CDR1 ENHRY and CDR2 SYGVKD. V trimming: 4 bases; J trimming: 1 base; junction bases outside the gene matches: 2. The CDR3 DNA follows: TGTGCCATCAGTGGGGACAGGGCAAGCAATCAGCCCCAGCATTTT. It is translated as CAISGDRASNQPQHF.

This clone was found many times. The V call is TRBV7-2, the J call TRBJ2-1; 13 bases align to TRBD2. This CDR3 comprises 16 residues. Germline V lookup: CDR1 SGHTA, CDR2 FQGNSA. V shed 2 bases and J 8 bases; nucleotides not matched to a gene: 6. This chain's CDR3 is CASSLRLAGGRDEQFF. The CDR3 DNA follows: TGTGCCAGCAGCTTAAGACTAGCGGGAGGCCGTGATGAGCAGTTCTTC. The full variable domain, its missing parts supplied by reference TRBV7-2 and TRBJ2-1, is GAGVSQSPSNKVTEKGKDVELRCDPISGHTALYWYRQSLGQGLEFLIYFQGNSAPDKSGLPSDRFSAERTGGSVSTLTIQRTQQEDSAVYLCASSLRLAGGRDEQFFGPGTRLTVL.

Only a few counts were recorded for this clone. This sequence joins TRBV5-6 and TRBJ2-3; TRBD1 agrees at 8 bases. V lost 0 bases and J lost 2; bases outside the gene matches: 11. The CDR3 is 18 residues long. Germline loops: CDR1 SGHDT, CDR2 YYEEEE. The CDR3 loop reads CASSLARGLDIFTDTQYF. In DNA form, the CDR3 reads TGTGCCAGCAGCTTGGCCAGGGGGCTCGATATATTCACAGATACGCAGTATTTT.

The table lists this clone with many counts. The chain combines TRBV7-2 with TRBJ2-1, with 8 bases that match TRBD1. This CDR3 region has 18 residues. Trimming at V came to 5 bases and at J to 6 bases, leaving 18 bases not matched to a gene. Looked up from germline, CDR1 is SGHTA and CDR2 is FQGNSA. CDR3 nucleotide sequence: TGTGCCAGCAGCCAAGGAGGAGCAGGGACAGGTAGAATCAATGAGCAGTTCTTC. Translated: CASSQGGAGTGRINEQFF. The complete variable domain, with remaining parts taken from reference TRBV7-2 and TRBJ2-1, reads GAGVSQSPSNKVTEKGKDVELRCDPISGHTALYWYRQSLGQGLEFLIYFQGNSAPDKSGLPSDRFSAERTGGSVSTLTIQRTQQEDSAVYLCASSQGGAGTGRINEQFFGPGTRLTVL.

This chain connects TRBV5-8 to TRBJ1-1, with TRBD1 as a possible D gene (5 bases). V was trimmed by 0 bases and J by 7 bases, leaving 10 bases between them. This CDR3 comprises 13 residues. The germline gives CDR1 SGHTS, CDR2 YDEGEE. The CDR3 sequence is CASSLVRGNEAFF. For the CDR3, the DNA is TGTGCCAGCAGCTTGGTACGGGGCAATGAAGCTTTCTTT.

V and J are TRBV7-3 and TRBJ2-1; 8 positions match TRBD2. CDR3 size: 13 residues. Germline CDR1 SGHTA, CDR2 FQGTGA. V shed 4 bases, J shed 6 bases, and the junction held 2 bases outside the gene matches. Written as DNA, the CDR3 is TGTGCCAGCAGCTCAGCGGGGGCCAATGAGCAGTTCTTC. Translated: CASSSAGANEQFF.

V usage is TRBV5-1 and J usage is TRBJ2-3; D possibly corresponds to TRBD2 (5 bases). Germline lookup yields CDR1 SGHRS and CDR2 YFSETQ. The V end was cut by 0 bases, the J end by 1 base, with 12 bases between. The CDR3 sequence is 16 residues long. The CDR3 coding sequence is TGCGCCAGCAGCTTGGGGAGCGGCACCCGCACAGATACGCAGTATTTT. It translates to CASSLGSGTRTDTQYF.

A few counts support this clone. The chain recombines TRBV4-1 with TRBJ1-4; 7 nucleotides agree with TRBD1. This CDR3 is 15 amino acids long. CDR1 is MGHRA, CDR2 YSYEKL, per germline. The junction had 6 bases not matched to a gene; V was cut back by 4 bases and J by 4 bases. The CDR3 protein is CASSRTGTDNEKLFF. The CDR3 DNA is TGCGCCAGCAGCCGAACCGGGACAGATAATGAAAAACTGTTTTTT.

V gene TRBV7-8 combines with J gene TRBJ2-3; 9 positions match TRBD1. Trimming cost V 1 base and J 14 bases; bases outside gene matches: 19. The CDR3 has 17 amino acids. Per germline, CDR1 SGHVS and CDR2 FQNEAQ. CDR3 sequence reads: CASSLVPDPGQGPGRYF. The CDR3 region has the DNA TGTGCCAGCAGCTTAGTTCCTGATCCGGGACAGGGTCCGGGGCGGTATTTT.

The CDR3 protein is CASSHGTVDGYTF. The DNA of the CDR3 is TGTGCCAGTAGCCATGGGACAGTCGATGGCTACACCTTC. The rearrangement uses TRBV19 and TRBJ1-2; TRBD1 matches 7 bases. The germline gives CDR1 LNHDA, CDR2 SQIVND (reference sequence). This CDR3 is built from 13 residues. Losses at the gene ends were 6 bases for V and 6 bases for J; bases not matched to a gene: 7.

The V and J genes are TRBV7-9 and TRBJ1-2, with D uncertain. CDR1 SEHNR and CDR2 FQNEAQ come from the germline V gene (reference sequence). CDR3 length: 12 residues. V lost 5 bases and J lost 0, with 4 bases in between. The CDR3 loop is CASSQPNYGYTF. DNA for the CDR3: TGTGCCAGCAGCCAACCTAACTATGGCTACACCTTC.

This clone was seen only a few times. The chain has TRBV7-2 and TRBJ2-1; no reliable D call. From germline, CDR1 is SGHTA and CDR2 FQGNSA. V was shortened by 2 bases and J by 9 bases, with 8 bases between the two germline ends. The CDR3 extends over 12 amino acids. The CDR3 region is CASSLFPSEQFF. CDR3 sequence (DNA): TGTGCCAGCAGCTTATTTCCGAGTGAGCAGTTCTTC.

The chain links TRBV5-1 to TRBJ2-5; 7 bases are shared with TRBD1. The germline V gene has CDR1 SGHRS and CDR2 YFSETQ. J lost 2 bases, V lost 4 bases, and 5 bases had no gene match. This CDR3 has 14 amino acids. In DNA form, the CDR3 reads TGCGCCAGCAGCCGAGGGGGACAGCAAGAGACCCAGTACTTC. Protein sequence: CASSRGGQQETQYF. The full variable domain, completed using reference TRBV5-1 and TRBJ2-5, is KAGVTQTPRYLIKTRGQQVTLSCSPISGHRSVSWYQQTPGQGLQFLFEYFSETQRNKGNFPGRFSGRQFSNSRSEMNVSTLELGDSALYLCASSRGGQQETQYFGPGTRLLVL.

This clone was picked up many times. The CDR3 coding sequence is TGTGCCAGCAGGTTACGCCACACCACCCTAGATACGCAGTATTTT. It translates to CASRLRHTTLDTQYF. The rearrangement links TRBV2 to TRBJ2-3; D is unresolved. Germline V gene data show CDR1 as SNHLY and CDR2 as FYNNEI. Trimming pared 6 bases from V and 5 bases from J, leaving 18 bases between. The CDR3 runs 15 residues.

This clone came up a few times. This chain uses TRBV11-2 with TRBJ2-3, with 7 nucleotides matching TRBD2. Trimming took 4 bases from V and 2 from J; bases not matched to a gene: 9. The CDR3 extends over 16 amino acids. Per the germline V gene, CDR1 is SGHAT and CDR2 is FQNNGV. The CDR3 is CASSSSRDYLTDTQYF. CDR3 sequence (DNA): TGTGCCAGCAGCTCGTCCCGGGACTACCTCACAGATACGCAGTATTTT.

V gene TRBV11-1 combines with J gene TRBJ2-3; 10 bases line up with TRBD2. V lost 5 bases and J lost 4; bases outside the gene matches: 9. The germline CDR1 and CDR2 sequences are SGHAT and FQDESV (reference sequence). The CDR3 totals 16 residues. The CDR3 here is CASSLPSGSRADTQYF. The CDR3 coding sequence is TGTGCCAGCAGCCTTCCTAGCGGGAGTAGGGCAGATACGCAGTATTTT.

This clone turned up a few times. V usage is TRBV28 and J usage is TRBJ1-1; D not certain. Trimming shortened V by 6 bases and J by 10 bases, and 15 bases separated the two germline ends. The CDR3 consists of 12 residues. Per germline, CDR1 MDHEN and CDR2 SYDVKM. Here the CDR3 DNA reads TGTGCCAGCAGGCTCTCCTCTGAAGGAGCTTTCTTT. Encoded protein: CASRLSSEGAFF.

This chain uses TRBV7-3 with TRBJ2-3; 9 bases are a match to TRBD2. This CDR3 comprises 15 residues. Germline V gene lookup returns CDR1 SGHTA and CDR2 FQGTGA. V dropped 6 bases and J dropped 3; count of bases not matched to a gene: 7. The CDR3 DNA follows: TGTGCCAGCAGTGGATTAGCGGGAGATACAGATACGCAGTATTTT. It yields the protein CASSGLAGDTDTQYF.

The chain combines TRBV5-6 with TRBJ2-5; possible D gene TRBD2, 5 bases. Germline-derived CDR1 and CDR2 are SGHDT and YYEEEE. The germline V and J ends were trimmed by 4 bases and 5 bases, with 12 bases remaining between them. The CDR3 spans 13 residues. The CDR3 region is CASSPYRRETQYF. The DNA for the CDR3 is TGTGCCAGCAGCCCCTACCGGAGGGAGACCCAGTACTTC.

This clone was observed many times. The chain links TRBV7-2 to TRBJ2-1; maybe TRBD2 (6 bases). This CDR3 spans 16 amino acids. Germline lookup yields CDR1 SGHTA and CDR2 FQGNSA. The V end was cut by 1 base, the J end by 6 bases, with 16 bases between. The CDR3 region is CASSLDLAFHGNEQFF. In DNA, the CDR3 is TGTGCCAGCAGCTTAGACCTAGCGTTCCACGGCAATGAGCAGTTCTTC.

This clone was seen only a few times. The chain joins TRBV7-2 to TRBJ2-3, with 11 bases that match TRBD2. The CDR3 consists of 18 residues. Unmatched junction bases numbered 8, after V lost 2 bases and J lost 1 base. The germline gives CDR1 SGHTA, CDR2 FQGNSA. The CDR3 bases are TGTGCCAGCAGCTTACGTAGCGGGAGGGCCTCGGGCACAGATACGCAGTATTTT. Translating gives CASSLRSGRASGTDTQYF.

As regards this clone: A read error may account for a junction end that differs from germline. The rearrangement links TRBV5-1 to TRBJ2-3; no reliable D call. Germline-derived CDR1 and CDR2 are SGHRS and YFSETQ. The CDR3 is 14 amino acids. The CDR3 coding sequence is TGCGCCAGCAGCCCCGGGTCTTACACAGATACGCAGTGTTTT. This gives the protein CASSPGSYTDTQCF.

This clone appeared many times. The V call is TRBV11-2, the J call TRBJ1-2, with D unclear. Per the germline V gene, CDR1 is SGHAT and CDR2 is FQNNGV. Trimming took off 11 bases at V and 5 bases at J, with 12 bases between the two ends. The CDR3 runs 11 residues. DNA for the CDR3: TGTGCCCCTCCCGCGCAATATGGCTACACCTTC. It translates to CAPPAQYGYTF. Full variable domain (remainder filled in from reference TRBV11-2 and TRBJ1-2): EAGVAQSPRYKIIEKRQSVAFWCNPISGHATLYWYQQILGQGPKLLIQFQNNGVVDDSQLPKDRFSAERLKGVDSTLKIQPAKLEDSAVYLCAPPAQYGYTFGSGTRLTVV.